A selection of T cell receptor beta chains follows, all from one sample in a study of T cells in Graves' hyperthyroidism and ophthalmopathy. Each CDR3 protein gets one entry after TCRdb re-called the multiplex PCR reads with MiXCR. The sample shows 450,000 to 650,000 distinct CDR3 sequences, roughly 20% of them seen only once. The sequenced sample was blood. Every receptor here comes from a man between 18 and 35 years old with Graves' hyperthyroidism. CDR3s include the opening cysteine and the closing phenylalanine or tryptophan. Fields, in order: D gene, V gene, clone size, J gene, CDR3 DNA, CDR3 protein. D genes are given only for firm matches. Only some rows state a clone size, as once, few, many or a class for expanded clones.

D gene: -
V gene: TRBV5-1
clone size: -
J gene: TRBJ2-7
CDR3 DNA: TGCGCCAGCAGCTTGAATTTTGGCCTCGGAACCTACGAGCAGTACTTC
CDR3 protein: CASSLNFGLGTYEQYF

D gene: -
V gene: TRBV20-1
clone size: many
J gene: TRBJ1-5
CDR3 DNA: TGCAGCGTCGCCTCAAATGGGCAGCCCCAGCATTTT
CDR3 protein: CSVASNGQPQHF

D gene: -
V gene: TRBV6-1
clone size: many
J gene: TRBJ2-2
CDR3 DNA: TGTGCCAGCAGAATACAGGGTTCAGGGGAGCTGTTTTTT
CDR3 protein: CASRIQGSGELFF

D gene: -
V gene: TRBV6-5
clone size: many
J gene: TRBJ2-5
CDR3 DNA: TGTGCCAGCAGTCTTGGGGACGGAAACCAAGAGACCCAGTACTTC
CDR3 protein: CASSLGDGNQETQYF

D gene: TRBD1
V gene: TRBV2
clone size: many
J gene: TRBJ2-7
CDR3 DNA: TGTGCCAGCAAAACAGGGGGGAAGCACGAGCAGTACTTC
CDR3 protein: CASKTGGKHEQYF

D gene: TRBD2
V gene: TRBV19
clone size: -
J gene: TRBJ2-7
CDR3 DNA: TGTGCCAGTAGACCATATGGAGCGGGAGACCACGAGCAGTACTTC
CDR3 protein: CASRPYGAGDHEQYF

D gene: -
V gene: TRBV6-2/TRBV6-3
clone size: many
J gene: TRBJ2-6
CDR3 DNA: TGTGCCAGCAGTCCCCCCCCTGGGGCCAACGTCCTGACTTTC
CDR3 protein: CASSPPPGANVLTF

D gene: -
V gene: TRBV12-3/TRBV12-4
clone size: -
J gene: TRBJ2-7
CDR3 DNA: TGTGCCAGCAGTCCTCGCGGCGGGAACCACTACGAGCAGTACTTC
CDR3 protein: CASSPRGGNHYEQYF

D gene: -
V gene: TRBV28
clone size: few
J gene: TRBJ1-1
CDR3 DNA: TGTGCCAGCCAGAGAGGGACACTGAACACTGAAGCTTTCTTT
CDR3 protein: CASQRGTLNTEAFF

D gene: -
V gene: TRBV27
clone size: many
J gene: TRBJ2-5
CDR3 DNA: TGTGCCAGCAGTTCCGCACCCGCGGAAGAGACCCAGTACTTC
CDR3 protein: CASSSAPAEETQYF

D gene: -
V gene: TRBV28
clone size: many
J gene: TRBJ1-1
CDR3 DNA: TGTGCCAGCAGTCCGCATATGACATCCGAAGCTTTCTTT
CDR3 protein: CASSPHMTSEAFF

D gene: TRBD1
V gene: TRBV4-1
clone size: -
J gene: TRBJ1-2
CDR3 DNA: TGCGCCAGCAGCCAAGCGGACAGGGTGATGCGTGGCTACACCTTC
CDR3 protein: CASSQADRVMRGYTF

D gene: TRBD2
V gene: TRBV12-3/TRBV12-4
clone size: many
J gene: TRBJ2-7
CDR3 DNA: TGTGCCAGCAGTTTAGGGGGACTAGCGACCTCCTACGAGCAGTACTTC
CDR3 protein: CASSLGGLATSYEQYF

D gene: TRBD2
V gene: TRBV11-2
clone size: many
J gene: TRBJ2-7
CDR3 DNA: TGTGCCAGCAGCTCTCTAGCGGGGGGTCCTTACGAGCAGTACTTC
CDR3 protein: CASSSLAGGPYEQYF

D gene: TRBD1
V gene: TRBV19
clone size: many
J gene: TRBJ1-1
CDR3 DNA: TGTGCCAGCCAGTATCCGGGACAGAAAGCTTTCTTT
CDR3 protein: CASQYPGQKAFF

D gene: -
V gene: TRBV6-5
clone size: many
J gene: TRBJ2-2
CDR3 DNA: TGTGCCAGCAGTTACTTCAGGGGTGCCGGGGAGCTGTTTTTT
CDR3 protein: CASSYFRGAGELFF

D gene: TRBD1
V gene: TRBV20-1
clone size: many
J gene: TRBJ1-1
CDR3 DNA: TGCAGTGCTAGAGAGTTGCATACAGGGGCGAACACTGAAGCTTTCTTT
CDR3 protein: CSARELHTGANTEAFF

D gene: -
V gene: TRBV27
clone size: many
J gene: TRBJ1-1
CDR3 DNA: TGTGCCAGCAGTTTATTAGCAAGGGGGAACACTGAAGCTTTCTTT
CDR3 protein: CASSLLARGNTEAFF

D gene: -
V gene: TRBV30
clone size: many
J gene: TRBJ1-1
CDR3 DNA: TGTGCCTGGAGTGTACTCCTTTCCACTGAAGCTTTCTTT
CDR3 protein: CAWSVLLSTEAFF

D gene: -
V gene: TRBV7-2
clone size: -
J gene: TRBJ2-5
CDR3 DNA: TGTGCCAGCAGCCAGGGGATTGGGACCCAGTACTTC
CDR3 protein: CASSQGIGTQYF

D gene: -
V gene: TRBV12-3/TRBV12-4
clone size: -
J gene: TRBJ2-3
CDR3 DNA: TGTGCCAGCAGTCCCGCGTCGGGTGGAGATACGCAGTATTTT
CDR3 protein: CASSPASGGDTQYF

D gene: TRBD2
V gene: TRBV11-2
clone size: -
J gene: TRBJ2-7
CDR3 DNA: TGTGCCAGCAGCCCTGCTAGCGGATACCTCTCCTACGAGCAGTACTTC
CDR3 protein: CASSPASGYLSYEQYF

D gene: TRBD1
V gene: TRBV28
clone size: many
J gene: TRBJ1-2
CDR3 DNA: TGTGCCAGCAGACCCTCGGACAGGTCTAGGAATGGCTACACCTTC
CDR3 protein: CASRPSDRSRNGYTF

D gene: -
V gene: TRBV6-1
clone size: -
J gene: TRBJ2-7
CDR3 DNA: TGTGCCAGCAGTGAACGGGCAGGGTTATACGACGAGCAGTACTTC
CDR3 protein: CASSERAGLYDEQYF

D gene: TRBD2
V gene: TRBV2
clone size: many
J gene: TRBJ2-2
CDR3 DNA: TGTGCCAGCCTGGCGCGCGGAGGGAGGGCTTCCAACACCGGGGAGCTGTTTTTT
CDR3 protein: CASLARGGRASNTGELFF

D gene: -
V gene: TRBV4-1
clone size: many
J gene: TRBJ2-5
CDR3 DNA: TGCGCCAGCAGCCCGGAACAAGAGACCCAGTACTTC
CDR3 protein: CASSPEQETQYF

D gene: -
V gene: TRBV7-3
clone size: few
J gene: TRBJ2-2
CDR3 DNA: TGTGCCAGCAGCTTATTCCCCGGGGAGCTGTTTTTT
CDR3 protein: CASSLFPGELFF

D gene: TRBD1
V gene: TRBV6-2/TRBV6-3
clone size: -
J gene: TRBJ2-4
CDR3 DNA: TGTGCCAGCAGTCCCGTCCAGGGGGTCCGCGACATTAAATACTTC
CDR3 protein: CASSPVQGVRDIKYF

D gene: -
V gene: TRBV10-2
clone size: once
J gene: TRBJ2-5
CDR3 DNA: TGCGCCAGCAGTGTGTCTAGCCAAAGAGAGACCCAGTACTTC
CDR3 protein: CASSVSSQRETQYF

D gene: TRBD1
V gene: TRBV6-1
clone size: many
J gene: TRBJ1-1
CDR3 DNA: TGTGCCAGCAGGAGGACAGGGACGGGCACTGAAGCTTTCTTT
CDR3 protein: CASRRTGTGTEAFF

D gene: -
V gene: TRBV6-2/TRBV6-3
clone size: -
J gene: TRBJ1-2
CDR3 DNA: TGTGCCAGCACCCCAGCGCTCCGGATCTATGGCTACACCTTC
CDR3 protein: CASTPALRIYGYTF

D gene: -
V gene: TRBV6-1
clone size: -
J gene: TRBJ1-2
CDR3 DNA: TGCGCCAGCAGTGTCTCGGCGGGCTATGGCTACACCTTC
CDR3 protein: CASSVSAGYGYTF

D gene: -
V gene: TRBV15
clone size: many
J gene: TRBJ2-7
CDR3 DNA: TGTGCCACCAGCAGAGAAACTAGCCGGGGGGAGCAGTACTTC
CDR3 protein: CATSRETSRGEQYF

D gene: TRBD1
V gene: TRBV28
clone size: many
J gene: TRBJ1-5
CDR3 DNA: TGTGCCAGCAGTGACGGAGGGGGCTATGATCAGCCCCAGCATTTT
CDR3 protein: CASSDGGGYDQPQHF

D gene: -
V gene: TRBV12-3/TRBV12-4
clone size: -
J gene: TRBJ2-7
CDR3 DNA: TGTGCCAGCAGTTTCTTGGCGGCGGGAGAGCAGTACTTC
CDR3 protein: CASSFLAAGEQYF

D gene: -
V gene: TRBV20-1
clone size: many
J gene: TRBJ2-7
CDR3 DNA: TGCAGTGCCACAGGGAGGCAGCAGTACTTC
CDR3 protein: CSATGRQQYF

D gene: -
V gene: TRBV12-3/TRBV12-4
clone size: many
J gene: TRBJ1-2
CDR3 DNA: TGTGCCAGCAGTCAGCGACCCAGGTGGTATGGCTACACCTTC
CDR3 protein: CASSQRPRWYGYTF

D gene: TRBD1
V gene: TRBV19
clone size: few
J gene: TRBJ2-5
CDR3 DNA: TGTGCCAGTAGTATATGGGGACAGGGGACCCAAGAGACCCAGTACTTC
CDR3 protein: CASSIWGQGTQETQYF

D gene: TRBD1
V gene: TRBV19
clone size: many
J gene: TRBJ1-1
CDR3 DNA: TGTGCCAGTAGTCTTGGACAGGAGCACACTGAAGCTTTCTTT
CDR3 protein: CASSLGQEHTEAFF

D gene: -
V gene: TRBV19
clone size: -
J gene: TRBJ1-1
CDR3 DNA: TGTGCCACCCGCCCCCGGACAGAAATAAACACTGAAGCTTTCTTT
CDR3 protein: CATRPRTEINTEAFF

D gene: -
V gene: TRBV20-1
clone size: many
J gene: TRBJ1-1
CDR3 DNA: TGCAGTTACGTTCGGGAAATCGGTGAAGCTTTCTTT
CDR3 protein: CSYVREIGEAFF

D gene: -
V gene: TRBV7-8
clone size: many
J gene: TRBJ2-7
CDR3 DNA: TGTGCCAGCAGCTTAGTACACCTCTCCTACGAGCAGTACTTC
CDR3 protein: CASSLVHLSYEQYF

D gene: TRBD2
V gene: TRBV10-3
clone size: few
J gene: TRBJ2-2
CDR3 DNA: TGTGCCATCAGTGACCCCACTAGCGCCTACACCGGGGAGCTGTTTTTT
CDR3 protein: CAISDPTSAYTGELFF

D gene: TRBD2
V gene: TRBV6-2/TRBV6-3
clone size: -
J gene: TRBJ2-7
CDR3 DNA: TGTGCCAGCAAACTAGCGGGAGCTTTCGAGCAGTACTTC
CDR3 protein: CASKLAGAFEQYF

D gene: TRBD1
V gene: TRBV5-1
clone size: -
J gene: TRBJ2-3
CDR3 DNA: TGCGCCAGCAGCAAGGGACAGGGTGTCGATACGCAGTATTTT
CDR3 protein: CASSKGQGVDTQYF